This T cell receptor (beta chain) was retrieved from a study of blood T cells in healthy people across ages. Broader study findings: Estimates of total diversity, which came from one million sequenced T cells, were considered to be underestimates. Age brought a roughly linear fall in TCR beta diversity measured per million T cells. The long-lived group displayed more naive CD4+ cells, plus higher diversity, than the aged donors did.

Using a J-beta primer mix together with a sample-barcoded 5' primer, a second PCR was run for about 6 to 12 cycles. One entry per CDR3 protein, called by TCRdb with MiXCR from the 5' RACE reads. Here the sample spans approximately 320,000 distinct CDR3 sequences, about 25% being singletons. This clonotype was counted between two and nine times. The antigen is undetermined. The CDR3 is 15 amino acids. Germline V lookup: CDR1 MNHEY, CDR2 SVGAGI. V lost 6 bases and J lost 0, with 12 bases in between. Donor samples were obtained from healthy Caucasian individuals from Russia, aged about 6 to 95. The clonotype originates from a woman in her sixties or seventies in good health. Sequenced material: blood. The chain joins TRBV6-5 to TRBJ1-5; D unresolved. CDR3 bases: TGTGCCAGCAGCCTGGACCTTTATAGCAATCAGCCCCAGCATTTT. As protein: CASSLDLYSNQPQHF.